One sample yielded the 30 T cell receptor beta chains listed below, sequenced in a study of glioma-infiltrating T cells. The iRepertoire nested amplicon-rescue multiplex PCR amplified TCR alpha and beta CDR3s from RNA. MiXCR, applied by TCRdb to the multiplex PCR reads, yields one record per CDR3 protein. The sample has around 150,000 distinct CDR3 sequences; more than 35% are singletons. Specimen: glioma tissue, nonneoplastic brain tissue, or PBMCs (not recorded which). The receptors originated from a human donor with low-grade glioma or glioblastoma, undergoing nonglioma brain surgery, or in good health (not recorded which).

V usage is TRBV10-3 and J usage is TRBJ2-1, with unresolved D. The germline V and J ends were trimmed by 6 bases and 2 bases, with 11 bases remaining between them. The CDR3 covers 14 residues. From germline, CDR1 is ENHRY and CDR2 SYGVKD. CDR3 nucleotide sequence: TGTGCCATCAGGGACCCCCTCGCCTACAATGAGCAGTTCTTC. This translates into CAIRDPLAYNEQFF.

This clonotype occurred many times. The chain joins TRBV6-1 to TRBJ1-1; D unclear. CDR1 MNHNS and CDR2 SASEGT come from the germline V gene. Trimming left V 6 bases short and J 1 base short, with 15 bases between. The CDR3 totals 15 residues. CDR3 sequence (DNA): TGTGCCAGCAGGGAACAGCAGGCGGGGAACACTGAAGCTTTCTTT. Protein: CASREQQAGNTEAFF.

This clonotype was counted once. This CDR3 reads CASSYSALAAQETQYF. CDR3 DNA: TGTGCCAGCAGTTACTCCGCACTAGCGGCCCAAGAGACCCAGTACTTC. The V call is TRBV6-5, the J call TRBJ2-5; TRBD2 matches at 8 bases. Germline V CDR1 and CDR2: MNHEY, SVGAGI. The CDR3 has 16 residues. The V gene end was trimmed by 0 bases and the J gene end by 1 base; junction bases not matched to a gene: 4.

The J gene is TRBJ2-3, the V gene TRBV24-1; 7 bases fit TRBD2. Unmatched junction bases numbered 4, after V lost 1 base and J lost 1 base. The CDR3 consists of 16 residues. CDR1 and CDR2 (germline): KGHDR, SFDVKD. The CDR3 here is CATSDLRAGGTDTQYF. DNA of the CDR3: TGTGCCACCAGTGATTTACGCGCGGGGGGCACAGATACGCAGTATTTT.

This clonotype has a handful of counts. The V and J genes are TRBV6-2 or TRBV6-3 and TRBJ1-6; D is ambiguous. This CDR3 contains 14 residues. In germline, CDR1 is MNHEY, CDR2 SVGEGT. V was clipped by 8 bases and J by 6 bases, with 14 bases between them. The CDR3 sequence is CASRGQPFNSPLHF. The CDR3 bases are TGTGCCAGCCGCGGCCAGCCCTTTAATTCACCCCTCCACTTT.

CDR3 DNA: TGCAGCGTTGGGACCGGGACAGGGTCCTATGGCTACACCTTC. The encoded protein is CSVGTGTGSYGYTF. The V and J genes are TRBV29-1 and TRBJ1-2; 9 nucleotides align to TRBD1. The V gene end was trimmed by 4 bases and the J gene end by 4 bases; junction bases not matched to a gene: 7. The CDR3 runs to 14 residues. Germline V gives CDR1 SQVTM, CDR2 ANQGSEA.

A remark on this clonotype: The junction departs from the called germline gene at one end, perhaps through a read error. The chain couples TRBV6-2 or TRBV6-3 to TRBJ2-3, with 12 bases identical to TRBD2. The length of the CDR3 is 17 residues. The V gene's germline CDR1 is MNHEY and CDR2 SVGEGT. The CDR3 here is CASSSPLAGGSTDTLYF. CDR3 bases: TGTGCCAGCAGTTCCCCGCTAGCGGGGGGGAGCACAGATACGCTGTATTTT.

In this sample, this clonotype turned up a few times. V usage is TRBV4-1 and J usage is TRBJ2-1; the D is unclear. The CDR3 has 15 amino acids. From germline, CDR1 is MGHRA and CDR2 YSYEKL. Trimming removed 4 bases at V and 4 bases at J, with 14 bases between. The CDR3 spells CASSPGNTRYNEQFF. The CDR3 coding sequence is TGCGCCAGCAGCCCGGGTAACACTCGGTACAATGAGCAGTTCTTC.

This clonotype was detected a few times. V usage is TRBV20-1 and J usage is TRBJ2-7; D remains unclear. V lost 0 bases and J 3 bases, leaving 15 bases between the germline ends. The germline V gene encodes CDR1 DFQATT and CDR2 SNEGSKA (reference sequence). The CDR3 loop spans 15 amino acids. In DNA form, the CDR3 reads TGCAGTGCTAGAGATATTTTGGGCGGCCGCTACGAGCAGTACTTC. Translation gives CSARDILGGRYEQYF.

CDR3 in amino acids: CSARDGVVSNQPQHF. The CDR3 coding sequence is TGCAGTGCTAGAGATGGGGTTGTAAGCAATCAGCCCCAGCATTTT. The rearrangement joins TRBV20-1 to TRBJ1-5; D is unclear. The ends were cut back, 0 bases at V and 1 base at J, with 10 bases in the middle. Germline-derived CDR1 and CDR2 are DFQATT and SNEGSKA (reference sequence). The CDR3 runs to 15 residues.

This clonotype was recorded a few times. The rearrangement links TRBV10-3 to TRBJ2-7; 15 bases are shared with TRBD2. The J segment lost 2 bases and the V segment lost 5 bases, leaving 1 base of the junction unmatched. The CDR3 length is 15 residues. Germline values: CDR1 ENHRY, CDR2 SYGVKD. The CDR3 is CAISRTSGGAYEQYF. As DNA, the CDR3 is TGTGCCATCAGTCGGACTAGCGGGGGGGCCTACGAGCAGTACTTC.

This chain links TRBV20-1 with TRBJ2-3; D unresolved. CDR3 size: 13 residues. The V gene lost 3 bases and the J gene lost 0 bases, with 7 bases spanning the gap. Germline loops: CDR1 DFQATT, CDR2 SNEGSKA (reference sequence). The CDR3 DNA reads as TGCAGTGCTAGTCACACTAGCACAGATACGCAGTATTTT. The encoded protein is CSASHTSTDTQYF.

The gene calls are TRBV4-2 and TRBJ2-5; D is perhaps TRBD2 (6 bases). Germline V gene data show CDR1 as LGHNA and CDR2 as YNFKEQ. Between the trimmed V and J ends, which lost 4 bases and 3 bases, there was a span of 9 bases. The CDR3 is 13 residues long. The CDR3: CASSRDSEETQYF. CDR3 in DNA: TGTGCCAGCAGCCGGGACTCTGAAGAGACCCAGTACTTC.

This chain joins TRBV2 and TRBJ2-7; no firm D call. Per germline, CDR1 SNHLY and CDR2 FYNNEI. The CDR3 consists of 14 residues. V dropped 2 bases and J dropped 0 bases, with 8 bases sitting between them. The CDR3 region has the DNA TGTGCCAGCAGTGAACTCACCTACTCCTACGAGCAGTACTTC. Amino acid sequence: CASSELTYSYEQYF.

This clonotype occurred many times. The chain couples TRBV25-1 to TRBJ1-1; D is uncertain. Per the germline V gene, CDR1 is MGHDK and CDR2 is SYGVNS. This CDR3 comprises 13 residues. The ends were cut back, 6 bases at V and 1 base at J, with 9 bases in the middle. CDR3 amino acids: CASRRQENTEAFF. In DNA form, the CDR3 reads TGTGCCAGCAGGAGGCAGGAGAACACTGAAGCTTTCTTT.

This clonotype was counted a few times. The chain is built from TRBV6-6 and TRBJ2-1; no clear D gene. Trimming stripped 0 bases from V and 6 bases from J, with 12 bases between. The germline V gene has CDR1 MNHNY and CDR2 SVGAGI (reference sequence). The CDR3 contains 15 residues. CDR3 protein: CASSYSPGFANEQFF. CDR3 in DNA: TGTGCCAGCAGTTACTCGCCAGGTTTCGCCAATGAGCAGTTCTTC.

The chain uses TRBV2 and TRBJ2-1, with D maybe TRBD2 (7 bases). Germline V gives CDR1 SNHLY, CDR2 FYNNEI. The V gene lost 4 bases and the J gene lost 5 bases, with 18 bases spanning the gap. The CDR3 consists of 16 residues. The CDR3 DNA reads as TGTGCCAGCAGTGGAGGGGGGGGTACGAGAAACAATGAGCAGTTCTTC. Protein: CASSGGGGTRNNEQFF.

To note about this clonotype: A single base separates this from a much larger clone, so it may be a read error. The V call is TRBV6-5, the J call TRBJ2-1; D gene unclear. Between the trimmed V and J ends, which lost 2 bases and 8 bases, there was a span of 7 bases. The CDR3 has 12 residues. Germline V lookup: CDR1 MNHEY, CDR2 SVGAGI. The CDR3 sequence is CASSYVNDEQFF. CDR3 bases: TGTGCCAGCAGTTACGTCAACGATGAGCAGTTCTTC.

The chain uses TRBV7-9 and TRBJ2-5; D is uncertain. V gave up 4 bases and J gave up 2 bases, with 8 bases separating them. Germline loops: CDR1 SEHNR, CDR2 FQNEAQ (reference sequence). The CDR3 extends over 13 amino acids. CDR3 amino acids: CASSSIPQETQYF. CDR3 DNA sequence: TGTGCCAGCAGCTCGATACCTCAAGAGACCCAGTACTTC.

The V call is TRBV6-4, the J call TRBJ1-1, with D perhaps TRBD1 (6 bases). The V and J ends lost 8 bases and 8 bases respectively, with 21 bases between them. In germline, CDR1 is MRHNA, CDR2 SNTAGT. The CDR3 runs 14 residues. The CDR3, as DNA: TGTGCCAGCGCACCACAGGGACACTCCGCGGAAGCTTTCTTT. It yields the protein CASAPQGHSAEAFF.

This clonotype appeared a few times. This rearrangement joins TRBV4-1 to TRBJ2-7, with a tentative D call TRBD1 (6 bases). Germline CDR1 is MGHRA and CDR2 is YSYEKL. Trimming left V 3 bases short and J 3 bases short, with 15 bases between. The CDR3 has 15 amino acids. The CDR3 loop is CASSHSGVGDYEQYF. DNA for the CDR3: TGCGCCAGCAGCCATTCAGGGGTAGGGGACTACGAGCAGTACTTC.

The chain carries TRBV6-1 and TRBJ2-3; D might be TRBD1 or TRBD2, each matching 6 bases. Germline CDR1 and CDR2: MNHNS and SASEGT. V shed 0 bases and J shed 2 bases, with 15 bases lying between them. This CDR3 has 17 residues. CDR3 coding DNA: TGTGCCAGCAGTGAAGCCGCGGTAGGGGGGCTCACAGATACGCAGTATTTT. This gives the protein CASSEAAVGGLTDTQYF.

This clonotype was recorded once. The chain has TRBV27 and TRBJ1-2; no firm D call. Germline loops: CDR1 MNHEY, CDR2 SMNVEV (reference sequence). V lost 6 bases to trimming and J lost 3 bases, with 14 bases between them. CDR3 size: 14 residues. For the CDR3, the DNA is TGTGCCAGCAGCTTGCCGGGATCGTACTATGGCTACACCTTC. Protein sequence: CASSLPGSYYGYTF.

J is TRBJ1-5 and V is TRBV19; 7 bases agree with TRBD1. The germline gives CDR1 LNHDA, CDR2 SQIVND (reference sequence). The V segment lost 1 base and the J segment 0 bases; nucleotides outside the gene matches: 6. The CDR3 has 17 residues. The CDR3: CASSIVRTGYSNQPQHF. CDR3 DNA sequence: TGTGCCAGTAGTATAGTCAGGACAGGATATAGCAATCAGCCCCAGCATTTT.

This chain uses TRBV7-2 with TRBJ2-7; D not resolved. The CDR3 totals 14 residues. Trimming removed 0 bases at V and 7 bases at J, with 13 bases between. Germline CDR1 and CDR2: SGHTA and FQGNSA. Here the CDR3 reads CASSLAPGGLEQYF. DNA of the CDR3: TGTGCCAGCAGCTTAGCGCCGGGTGGGTTGGAGCAGTACTTC.

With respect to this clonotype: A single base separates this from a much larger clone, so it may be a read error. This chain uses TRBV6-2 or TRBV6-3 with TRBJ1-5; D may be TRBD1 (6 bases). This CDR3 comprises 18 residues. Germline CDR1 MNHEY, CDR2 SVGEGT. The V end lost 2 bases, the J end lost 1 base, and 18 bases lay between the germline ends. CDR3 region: CASSYDPSGGGSNQPQHF. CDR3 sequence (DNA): TGTGCCAGCAGTTACGACCCTTCGGGGGGCGGGAGCAATCAGCCCCAGCATTTT.

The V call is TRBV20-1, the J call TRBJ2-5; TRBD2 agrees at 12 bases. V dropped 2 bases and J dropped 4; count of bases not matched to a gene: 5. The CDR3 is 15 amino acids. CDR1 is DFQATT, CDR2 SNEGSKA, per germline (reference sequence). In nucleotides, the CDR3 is TGCAGTGCTAGATCCCCTAGCGGGAGGGGAGAGACCCAGTACTTC. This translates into CSARSPSGRGETQYF.

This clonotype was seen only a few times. The CDR3: CAITRDGSYGYTF. In DNA, the CDR3 is TGTGCCATCACTAGGGACGGGAGCTATGGCTACACCTTC. The chain joins TRBV10-3 to TRBJ1-2; a weak D match, TRBD1 (5 bases). Germline-derived CDR1 and CDR2 are ENHRY and SYGVKD. The CDR3 length is 13 residues. V was clipped by 7 bases and J by 4 bases, with 13 bases between them.

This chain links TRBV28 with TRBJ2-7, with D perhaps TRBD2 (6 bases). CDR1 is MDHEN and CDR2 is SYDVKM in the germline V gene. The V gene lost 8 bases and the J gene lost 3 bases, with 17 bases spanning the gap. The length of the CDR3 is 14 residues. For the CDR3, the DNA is TGTGCCAGCTGTAAAGTAAGGACTATCTACGAGCAGTACTTC. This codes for CASCKVRTIYEQYF.

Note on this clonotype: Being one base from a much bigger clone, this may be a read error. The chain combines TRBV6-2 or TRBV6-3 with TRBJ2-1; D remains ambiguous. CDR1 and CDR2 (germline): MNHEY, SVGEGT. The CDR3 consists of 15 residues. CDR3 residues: CASSYSPSSHNEQFF. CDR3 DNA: TGTGCCAGCAGTTACTCGCCAAGCTCCCACAATGAGCAGTTCTTC.